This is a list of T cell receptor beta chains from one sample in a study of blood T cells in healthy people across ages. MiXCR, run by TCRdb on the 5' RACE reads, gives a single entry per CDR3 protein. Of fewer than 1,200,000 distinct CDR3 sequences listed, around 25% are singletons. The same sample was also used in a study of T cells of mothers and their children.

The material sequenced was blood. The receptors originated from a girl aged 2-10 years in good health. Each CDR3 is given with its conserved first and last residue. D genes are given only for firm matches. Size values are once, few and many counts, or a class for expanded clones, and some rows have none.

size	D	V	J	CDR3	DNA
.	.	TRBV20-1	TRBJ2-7	CSASNNYYEQYF	TGCAGTGCTAGTAACAATTACTACGAGCAGTACTTC
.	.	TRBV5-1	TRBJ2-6	CASSLFGTFAGANVLTF	TGCGCCAGCAGCTTGTTCGGGACCTTCGCTGGGGCCAACGTCCTGACTTTC
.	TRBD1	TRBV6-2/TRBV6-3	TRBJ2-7	CASSYPGTAREQYF	TGTGCCAGCAGTTACCCAGGGACAGCGCGCGAGCAGTACTTC
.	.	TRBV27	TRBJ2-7	CASSLRRDHEQYF	TGTGCCAGCAGTCTCCGTAGGGACCACGAGCAGTACTTC
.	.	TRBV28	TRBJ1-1	CASRGGTSGTEAFF	TGTGCCAGCAGGGGGGGCACCTCAGGGACTGAAGCTTTCTTT
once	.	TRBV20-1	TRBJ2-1	CSARVRNYNEQFF	TGCAGTGCTAGAGTGCGGAATTACAATGAGCAGTTCTTC
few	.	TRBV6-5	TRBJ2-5	CASSYSGDQGLKETQYF	TGTGCCAGCAGTTACTCAGGCGACCAGGGGCTTAAAGAGACCCAGTACTTC
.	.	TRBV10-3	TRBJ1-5	CAKDSLYQPQHF	TGTGCCAAAGACAGTTTATATCAGCCCCAGCATTTT
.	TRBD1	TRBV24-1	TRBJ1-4	CATSDPGGTGGDEKLFF	TGTGCCACCAGTGACCCCGGAGGGACAGGGGGAGACGAAAAACTGTTTTTT
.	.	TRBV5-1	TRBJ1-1	CASSSTGPSEAFF	TGCGCCAGCAGCTCGACAGGACCTTCTGAAGCTTTCTTT
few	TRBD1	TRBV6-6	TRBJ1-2	CASTPTGEGYTF	TGTGCCAGCACCCCGACAGGGGAAGGCTACACCTTC
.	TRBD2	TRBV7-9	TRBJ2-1	CASSSEGLAGYNEQFF	TGTGCCAGCAGCTCGGAGGGACTAGCGGGGTACAATGAGCAGTTCTTC
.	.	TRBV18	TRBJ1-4	CASSPGTELGKLFF	TGTGCCAGCTCACCGGGAACAGAATTGGGAAAACTGTTTTTT
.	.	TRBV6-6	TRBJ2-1	CASSRQVLNEQFF	TGTGCCAGCAGCCGACAGGTTCTCAATGAGCAGTTCTTC
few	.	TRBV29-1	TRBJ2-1	CSVEGLGNEQFF	TGCAGCGTTGAAGGCTTAGGGAACGAGCAGTTCTTC
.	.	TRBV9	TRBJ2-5	CASSIYPGAAKETQYF	TGTGCCAGCAGCATCTACCCCGGGGCGGCCAAAGAGACCCAGTACTTC
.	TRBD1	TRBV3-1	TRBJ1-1	CASSRRQGIIEAFF	TGTGCCAGCAGCCGTCGACAGGGAATCATCGAAGCTTTCTTT
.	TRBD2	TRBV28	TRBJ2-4	CASSQRTSGVKNIQYF	TGTGCCAGCAGCCAAAGGACTAGCGGGGTCAAAAACATTCAGTACTTC
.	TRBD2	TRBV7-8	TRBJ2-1	CASSFLLWGGGNEQFF	TGTGCCAGCAGCTTCCTCCTGTGGGGGGGAGGGAATGAGCAGTTCTTC
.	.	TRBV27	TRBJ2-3	CASRGWTDSTDTQYF	TGTGCCAGCAGAGGTTGGACGGATTCCACAGATACGCAGTATTTT
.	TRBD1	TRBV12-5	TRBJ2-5	CASGVRGQGEETQYF	TGTGCTAGTGGTGTGAGGGGACAGGGGGAAGAGACCCAGTACTTC
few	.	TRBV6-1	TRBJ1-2	CASRLGVYGYTF	TGTGCCAGCCGATTAGGGGTCTATGGCTACACCTTC
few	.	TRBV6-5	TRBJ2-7	CASRSALAAYEQYF	TGTGCCAGCAGATCGGCCTTAGCCGCCTACGAGCAGTACTTC
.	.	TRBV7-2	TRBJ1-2	CASSSRSGPNPYGYTF	TGTGCCAGCAGCTCAAGGTCGGGACCAAACCCCTATGGCTACACCTTC
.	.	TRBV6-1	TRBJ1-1	CASSAQVVINTEAFF	TGTGCCAGCAGCGCCCAGGTGGTAATTAACACTGAAGCTTTCTTT
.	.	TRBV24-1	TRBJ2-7	CATSDSGRIVYEQYF	TGTGCCACCAGTGATTCAGGAAGGATCGTCTACGAGCAGTACTTC
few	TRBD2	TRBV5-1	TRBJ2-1	CASSFQRDYNEQFF	TGCGCCAGCAGCTTCCAGCGGGACTACAATGAGCAGTTCTTC
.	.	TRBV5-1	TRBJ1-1	CASSDPGRVNTEAFF	TGCGCCAGCAGTGACCCGGGGCGGGTGAACACTGAAGCTTTCTTT
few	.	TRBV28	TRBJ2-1	CASMTEETALYNEQFF	TGTGCCAGCATGACTGAGGAGACAGCGCTCTACAATGAGCAGTTCTTC
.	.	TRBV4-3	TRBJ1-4	CASSLYRDPNEKLFF	TGCGCCAGCAGCCTATACAGGGACCCTAATGAAAAACTGTTTTTT
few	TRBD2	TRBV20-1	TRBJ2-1	CSARTVAGDFREQFF	TGCAGTGCTAGAACGGTAGCGGGAGATTTTCGCGAGCAGTTCTTC
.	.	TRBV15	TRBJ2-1	CATSLGLGGTSQFF	TGTGCCACCAGCCTAGGGTTGGGCGGAACTTCGCAGTTCTTC
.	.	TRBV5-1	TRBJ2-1	CASRQQSSYNEQFF	TGCGCCAGCAGGCAGCAAAGCTCCTACAATGAGCAGTTCTTC
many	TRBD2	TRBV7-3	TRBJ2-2	CASRDTSGGLTGELFF	TGTGCCAGCAGGGACACTAGCGGGGGGCTCACCGGGGAGCTGTTTTTT
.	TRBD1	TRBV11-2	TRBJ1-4	CASSLGQGATEKLFF	TGTGCCAGCAGCTTAGGACAGGGGGCAACCGAAAAACTGTTTTTT
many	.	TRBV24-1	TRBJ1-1	CATSDGNTEAFF	TGTGCCACCAGTGATGGGAACACTGAAGCTTTCTTT
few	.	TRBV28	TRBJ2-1	CASSLYPGAPANEQFF	TGTGCCAGCAGTTTATATCCCGGGGCCCCAGCCAATGAGCAGTTCTTC
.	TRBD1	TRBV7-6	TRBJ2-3	CASSPRQGAQSERGQYF	TGTGCCAGCAGCCCTAGACAGGGGGCGCAGTCAGAGAGGGGGCAGTATTTT
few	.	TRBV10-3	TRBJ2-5	CAISESRASQETQYF	TGTGCCATCAGTGAGTCGAGGGCTAGCCAAGAGACCCAGTACTTC
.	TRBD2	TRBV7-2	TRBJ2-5	CASSLVDSGGHRGAQYF	TGTGCCAGCAGCTTAGTCGATAGCGGGGGGCACCGGGGGGCCCAGTACTTC
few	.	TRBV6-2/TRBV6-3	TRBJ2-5	CAGSSWTEETQYF	TGTGCCGGCAGTTCCTGGACAGAAGAGACCCAGTACTTC